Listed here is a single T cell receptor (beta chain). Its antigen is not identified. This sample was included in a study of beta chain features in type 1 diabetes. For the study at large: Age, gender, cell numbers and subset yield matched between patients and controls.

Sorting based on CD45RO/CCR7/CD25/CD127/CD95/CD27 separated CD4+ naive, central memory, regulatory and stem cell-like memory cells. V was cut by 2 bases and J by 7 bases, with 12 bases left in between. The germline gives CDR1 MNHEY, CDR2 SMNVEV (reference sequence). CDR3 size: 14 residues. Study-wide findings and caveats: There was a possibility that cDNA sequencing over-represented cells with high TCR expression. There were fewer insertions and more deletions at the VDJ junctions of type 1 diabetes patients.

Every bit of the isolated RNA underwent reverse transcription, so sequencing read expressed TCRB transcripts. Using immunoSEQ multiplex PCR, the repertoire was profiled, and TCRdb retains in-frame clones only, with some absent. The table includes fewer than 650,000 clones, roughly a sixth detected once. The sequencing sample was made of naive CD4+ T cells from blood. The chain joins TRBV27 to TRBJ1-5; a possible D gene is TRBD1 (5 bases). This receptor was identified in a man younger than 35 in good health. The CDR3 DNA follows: TGTGCCAGCAGTTTAGAAGGGGTTAGGCAGCCCCAGCATTTT. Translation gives CASSLEGVRQPQHF.